Listed below are T cell receptor beta chains from one sample, sequenced in a study of cytomegalovirus exposure and HLA in healthy donors. Profiling relied on immunoSEQ multiplex PCR, and the TCRdb table lists in-frame clones only, not all of them. The sample contains more than 150,000 clones, 82% of which appear only once. The sequencing sample was made of PBMCs. Every receptor here comes from a woman between 18 and 29 years old in good health and CMV-seronegative. Both conserved end residues are part of each CDR3. A D gene is named only where the DNA matches it firmly. Clone size appears in some rows only: once, few, many, or a class for an expanded clone.

d_call: TRBD1
j_call: TRBJ1-1
cdr3_length: 14
v_call: TRBV27
clone_size: -
cdr3_aa: CASSLTRTGVAAFF
cdr3_nt: TGTGCCAGCAGTTTAACCCGGACAGGCGTTGCAGCTTTCTTT

d_call: -
j_call: TRBJ2-7
cdr3_length: 15
v_call: TRBV11-2
clone_size: -
cdr3_aa: CASSLGGPSIYEQYF
cdr3_nt: TGTGCCAGCAGCTTAGGAGGGCCTAGCATCTACGAGCAGTACTTC

d_call: -
j_call: TRBJ2-4
cdr3_length: 14
v_call: TRBV5-6
clone_size: once
cdr3_aa: CASSLGGLKNIQYF
cdr3_nt: TGTGCCAGCAGCTTGGGGGGACTCAAAAACATTCAGTACTTC

d_call: TRBD2
j_call: TRBJ2-7
cdr3_length: 13
v_call: TRBV2
clone_size: once
cdr3_aa: CASSPAGVGEQYF
cdr3_nt: TGTGCCAGCAGCCCAGCGGGGGTAGGCGAGCAGTACTTC

d_call: -
j_call: TRBJ2-7
cdr3_length: 14
v_call: TRBV5-4
clone_size: few
cdr3_aa: CASSLNRLAGGQYF
cdr3_nt: TGTGCCAGCAGCTTGAATCGTCTAGCTGGCGGGCAGTACTTC

d_call: TRBD2
j_call: TRBJ2-1
cdr3_length: 16
v_call: TRBV27
clone_size: -
cdr3_aa: CASRYGTSLSYNEQFF
cdr3_nt: TGTGCCAGCAGATACGGGACTAGCTTATCCTACAATGAGCAGTTCTTC

d_call: TRBD2
j_call: TRBJ2-3
cdr3_length: 18
v_call: TRBV5-1
clone_size: -
cdr3_aa: CASSFGLAGGLSTDTQYF
cdr3_nt: TGCGCCAGCAGTTTTGGACTAGCGGGGGGGCTTAGCACAGATACGCAGTATTTT

d_call: TRBD1
j_call: TRBJ2-7
cdr3_length: 15
v_call: TRBV6-5
clone_size: -
cdr3_aa: CASSYSGQGAYEQYF
cdr3_nt: TGTGCCAGCAGTTACTCCGGACAGGGGGCTTACGAGCAGTACTTC

d_call: TRBD2
j_call: TRBJ2-2
cdr3_length: 18
v_call: TRBV13
clone_size: few
cdr3_aa: CASSQNGLAGVSAGELFF
cdr3_nt: TGTGCCAGCAGCCAAAACGGACTAGCGGGAGTTAGTGCCGGGGAGCTGTTTTTT

d_call: TRBD1
j_call: TRBJ2-4
cdr3_length: 15
v_call: TRBV28
clone_size: few
cdr3_aa: CASSSGGEEKNIQYF
cdr3_nt: TGTGCCAGCAGCTCAGGGGGCGAGGAAAAAAACATTCAGTACTTC

d_call: TRBD2
j_call: TRBJ2-1
cdr3_length: 13
v_call: TRBV4-1
clone_size: -
cdr3_aa: CASSLWGGDEQFF
cdr3_nt: TGCGCCAGCAGCCTATGGGGAGGGGACGAGCAGTTCTTC

d_call: TRBD1
j_call: TRBJ1-1
cdr3_length: 14
v_call: TRBV5-1
clone_size: -
cdr3_aa: CASSEGQGTDKAFF
cdr3_nt: TGCGCCAGCAGCGAGGGACAGGGAACCGACAAAGCTTTCTTT

d_call: -
j_call: TRBJ2-2
cdr3_length: 15
v_call: TRBV2
clone_size: -
cdr3_aa: CASYADTANTGELFF
cdr3_nt: TGTGCCAGCTATGCAGACACCGCGAACACCGGGGAGCTGTTTTTT

d_call: TRBD2
j_call: TRBJ2-3
cdr3_length: 16
v_call: TRBV7-6
clone_size: -
cdr3_aa: CASSPGLAGGPDTQYF
cdr3_nt: TGTGCCAGCAGCCCGGGACTAGCGGGGGGCCCAGATACGCAGTATTTT

d_call: -
j_call: TRBJ2-5
cdr3_length: 12
v_call: TRBV6-5
clone_size: once
cdr3_aa: CASSQASGTQYF
cdr3_nt: TGTGCCAGCAGTCAAGCCTCGGGGACCCAGTACTTC

d_call: -
j_call: TRBJ1-1
cdr3_length: 14
v_call: TRBV14
clone_size: -
cdr3_aa: CASSQLAGNTEAFF
cdr3_nt: TGTGCCAGCAGCCAATTGGCAGGGAACACTGAAGCTTTCTTT

d_call: -
j_call: TRBJ2-7
cdr3_length: 12
v_call: TRBV28
clone_size: few
cdr3_aa: CASSLSPYSQYF
cdr3_nt: TGTGCCAGCAGTTTATCGCCCTACTCGCAGTACTTC

d_call: TRBD1
j_call: TRBJ1-4
cdr3_length: 15
v_call: TRBV5-1
clone_size: -
cdr3_aa: CASSLGDRDNEKLFF
cdr3_nt: TGCGCCAGCAGCTTGGGGGACAGGGACAATGAAAAACTGTTTTTT

d_call: -
j_call: TRBJ2-7
cdr3_length: 14
v_call: TRBV7-6
clone_size: -
cdr3_aa: CASSLGSARVEQYF
cdr3_nt: TGTGCCAGCAGCTTAGGGAGTGCCAGGGTCGAGCAGTACTTC

d_call: TRBD1
j_call: TRBJ1-5
cdr3_length: 17
v_call: TRBV28
clone_size: -
cdr3_aa: CASSTSGDRDSNQPQHF
cdr3_nt: TGTGCCAGCAGTACATCTGGGGACAGGGATAGCAATCAGCCCCAGCATTTT

d_call: TRBD2
j_call: TRBJ2-1
cdr3_length: 17
v_call: TRBV14
clone_size: -
cdr3_aa: CASSPPGLAGGRNEQFF
cdr3_nt: TGTGCCAGCAGCCCACCGGGACTAGCGGGAGGGAGAAATGAGCAGTTCTTC

d_call: -
j_call: TRBJ2-7
cdr3_length: 12
v_call: TRBV27
clone_size: -
cdr3_aa: CASRGTNYEQYF
cdr3_nt: TGTGCCAGCAGGGGCACCAACTACGAGCAGTACTTC

d_call: TRBD2
j_call: TRBJ2-7
cdr3_length: 16
v_call: TRBV5-4
clone_size: -
cdr3_aa: CASSLAKREGFYEQYF
cdr3_nt: TGTGCCAGCAGCCTGGCCAAGCGGGAGGGATTCTACGAGCAGTACTTC

d_call: -
j_call: TRBJ1-4
cdr3_length: 15
v_call: TRBV18
clone_size: -
cdr3_aa: CASSPLGATNEKLFF
cdr3_nt: TGTGCCAGCTCACCATTGGGGGCGACTAATGAAAAACTGTTTTTT

d_call: TRBD2
j_call: TRBJ2-5
cdr3_length: 13
v_call: TRBV30
clone_size: -
cdr3_aa: CAWRLAGAETQYF
cdr3_nt: TGTGCCTGGAGGTTAGCGGGAGCAGAGACCCAGTACTTC

d_call: TRBD1
j_call: TRBJ2-2
cdr3_length: 12
v_call: TRBV29-1
clone_size: -
cdr3_aa: CSIDRATGELFF
cdr3_nt: TGCAGCATAGACAGGGCGACCGGGGAGCTGTTTTTT

d_call: -
j_call: TRBJ1-2
cdr3_length: 15
v_call: TRBV27
clone_size: -
cdr3_aa: CASSFTFRGLGGYTF
cdr3_nt: TGTGCCAGCAGTTTCACATTCAGGGGCCTGGGCGGCTACACCTTC

d_call: -
j_call: TRBJ1-2
cdr3_length: 14
v_call: TRBV6-6
clone_size: -
cdr3_aa: CASTRYRTDDGYTF
cdr3_nt: TGTGCCAGCACCAGATACCGGACTGATGATGGCTACACCTTC

d_call: -
j_call: TRBJ1-4
cdr3_length: 15
v_call: TRBV4-2
clone_size: few
cdr3_aa: CASSRNPGVREKLFF
cdr3_nt: TGTGCCAGCAGCCGGAACCCAGGGGTTCGAGAAAAACTGTTTTTT

d_call: TRBD1
j_call: TRBJ1-1
cdr3_length: 16
v_call: TRBV10-3
clone_size: -
cdr3_aa: CAISESGGQPNTEAFF
cdr3_nt: TGTGCCATCAGTGAGTCTGGGGGACAGCCGAACACTGAAGCTTTCTTT

d_call: TRBD1
j_call: TRBJ2-2
cdr3_length: 14
v_call: TRBV6-5
clone_size: -
cdr3_aa: CASRRQGPTGELFF
cdr3_nt: TGTGCCAGCCGTAGACAGGGGCCCACCGGGGAGCTGTTTTTT

d_call: TRBD2
j_call: TRBJ2-7
cdr3_length: 14
v_call: TRBV2
clone_size: -
cdr3_aa: CASSERLAEYEQYF
cdr3_nt: TGTGCCAGCAGTGAACGGCTAGCGGAATACGAGCAGTACTTC

d_call: TRBD1
j_call: TRBJ1-1
cdr3_length: 16
v_call: TRBV5-6
clone_size: -
cdr3_aa: CASSFQAGGKNTEAFF
cdr3_nt: TGTGCCAGCAGCTTTCAGGCAGGGGGGAAGAACACTGAAGCTTTCTTT

d_call: TRBD1
j_call: TRBJ2-3
cdr3_length: 15
v_call: TRBV6-1
clone_size: -
cdr3_aa: CASSEGQGSTDTQYF
cdr3_nt: TGTGCCAGCAGTGAGGGACAGGGGTCCACAGATACGCAGTATTTT

d_call: -
j_call: TRBJ2-2
cdr3_length: 15
v_call: TRBV7-6
clone_size: -
cdr3_aa: CASSPREEITGELFF
cdr3_nt: TGTGCCAGCAGCCCGCGGGAAGAGATCACCGGGGAGCTGTTTTTT

d_call: TRBD2
j_call: TRBJ2-2
cdr3_length: 15
v_call: TRBV27
clone_size: -
cdr3_aa: CASSFVAGGAGELFF
cdr3_nt: TGTGCCAGCAGTTTCGTAGCGGGAGGTGCCGGGGAGCTGTTTTTT

d_call: TRBD2
j_call: TRBJ2-3
cdr3_length: 16
v_call: TRBV6-5
clone_size: -
cdr3_aa: CASSYFASGSTDTQYF
cdr3_nt: TGTGCCAGCAGTTACTTCGCTAGCGGGAGCACAGATACGCAGTATTTT

d_call: -
j_call: TRBJ1-3
cdr3_length: 17
v_call: TRBV11-2
clone_size: -
cdr3_aa: CASSLGFQGYTGNTIYF
cdr3_nt: TGTGCCAGCAGCTTAGGGTTCCAGGGGTACACTGGAAACACCATATATTTT

d_call: -
j_call: TRBJ2-1
cdr3_length: 15
v_call: TRBV21-1
clone_size: -
cdr3_aa: CASSRRGRISGEQFF
cdr3_nt: TGTGCCAGCAGCCGGCGGGGGAGGATAAGTGGGGAGCAGTTCTTC

d_call: TRBD2
j_call: TRBJ2-3
cdr3_length: 17
v_call: TRBV4-2
clone_size: -
cdr3_aa: CASSQGPRRGNTDTQYF
cdr3_nt: TGTGCCAGCAGCCAAGGGCCCCGGCGGGGGAACACAGATACGCAGTATTTT

d_call: -
j_call: TRBJ2-1
cdr3_length: 12
v_call: TRBV29-1
clone_size: -
cdr3_aa: CSVAGSYNEQFF
cdr3_nt: TGCAGCGTTGCAGGTTCCTACAATGAGCAGTTCTTC